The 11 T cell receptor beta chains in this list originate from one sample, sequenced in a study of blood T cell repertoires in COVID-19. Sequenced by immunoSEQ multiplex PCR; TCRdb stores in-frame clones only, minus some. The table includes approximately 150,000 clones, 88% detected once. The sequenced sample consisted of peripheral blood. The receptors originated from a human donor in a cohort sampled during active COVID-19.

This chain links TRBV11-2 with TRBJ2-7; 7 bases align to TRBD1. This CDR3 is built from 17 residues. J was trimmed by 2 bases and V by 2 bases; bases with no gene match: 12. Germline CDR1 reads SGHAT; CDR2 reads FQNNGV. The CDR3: CASSLSRGGTGAYEQYF. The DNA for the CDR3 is TGTGCCAGCAGCTTAAGTAGAGGCGGTACAGGGGCCTACGAGCAGTACTTC.

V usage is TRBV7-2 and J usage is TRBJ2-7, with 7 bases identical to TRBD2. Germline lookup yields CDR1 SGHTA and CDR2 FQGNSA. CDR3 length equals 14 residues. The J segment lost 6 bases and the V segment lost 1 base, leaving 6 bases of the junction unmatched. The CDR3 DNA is TGTGCCAGCAGCTTAGAAAAACCGGGGGGCGAGCAGTACTTC. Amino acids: CASSLEKPGGEQYF.

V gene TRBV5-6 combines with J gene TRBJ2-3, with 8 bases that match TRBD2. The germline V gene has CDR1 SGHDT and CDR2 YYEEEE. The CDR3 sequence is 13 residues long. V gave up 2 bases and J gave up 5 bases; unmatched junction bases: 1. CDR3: CASSLTSGDTQYF. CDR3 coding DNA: TGTGCCAGCAGCTTAACTAGCGGAGATACGCAGTATTTT.

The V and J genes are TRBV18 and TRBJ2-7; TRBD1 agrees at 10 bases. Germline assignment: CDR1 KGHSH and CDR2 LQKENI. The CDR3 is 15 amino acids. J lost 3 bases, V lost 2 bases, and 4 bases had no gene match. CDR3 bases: TGTGCCAGCTCACCAGGGGACAGGGGCTACTACGAGCAGTACTTC. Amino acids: CASSPGDRGYYEQYF.

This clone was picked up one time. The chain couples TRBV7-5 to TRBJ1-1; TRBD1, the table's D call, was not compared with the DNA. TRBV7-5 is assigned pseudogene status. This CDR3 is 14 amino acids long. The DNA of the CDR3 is TGTGCCAGAAGCGCCGACAGGGGTAGGACTGAAGCTTTCTTT. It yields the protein CARSADRGRTEAFF.

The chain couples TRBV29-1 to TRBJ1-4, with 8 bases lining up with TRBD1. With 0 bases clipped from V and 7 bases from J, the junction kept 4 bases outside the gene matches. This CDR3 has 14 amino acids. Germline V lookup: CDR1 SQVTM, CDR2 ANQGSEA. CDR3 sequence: CSVEDRGRSEKLFF. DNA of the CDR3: TGCAGCGTTGAAGACAGGGGGCGCAGTGAAAAACTGTTTTTT. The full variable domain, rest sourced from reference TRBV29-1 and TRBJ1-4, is SAVISQKPSRDICQRGTSLTIQCQVDSQVTMMFWYRQQPGQSLTLIATANQGSEATYESGFVIDKFPISRPNLTFSTLTVSNMSPEDSSIYLCSVEDRGRSEKLFFGSGTQLSVL.

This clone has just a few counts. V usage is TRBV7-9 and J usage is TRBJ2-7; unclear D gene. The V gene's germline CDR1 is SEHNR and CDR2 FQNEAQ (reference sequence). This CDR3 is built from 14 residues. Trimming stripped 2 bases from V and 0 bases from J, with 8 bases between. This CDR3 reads CASSLHSSSYEQYF. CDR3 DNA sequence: TGTGCCAGCAGCTTACATAGTAGCTCCTACGAGCAGTACTTC.

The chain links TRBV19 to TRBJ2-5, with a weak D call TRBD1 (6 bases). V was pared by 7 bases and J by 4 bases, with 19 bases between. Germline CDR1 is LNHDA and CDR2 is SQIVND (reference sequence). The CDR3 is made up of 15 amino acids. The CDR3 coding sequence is TGTGCCAGTACCATCTCAGGGGCCATTGGAGAGACCCAGTACTTC. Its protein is CASTISGAIGETQYF.

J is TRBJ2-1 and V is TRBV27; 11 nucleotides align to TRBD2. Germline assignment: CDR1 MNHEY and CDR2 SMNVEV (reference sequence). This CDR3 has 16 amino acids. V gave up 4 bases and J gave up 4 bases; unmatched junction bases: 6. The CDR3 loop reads CASSSQLAGVYNEQFF. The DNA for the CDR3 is TGTGCCAGCAGTTCCCAACTAGCGGGGGTATACAATGAGCAGTTCTTC.

The chain's CDR3 is CASSATGSGELFF. CDR3 coding DNA: TGTGCCAGCAGCGCAACGGGATCCGGGGAGCTGTTTTTT. V and J are TRBV11-2 and TRBJ2-2, with D perhaps TRBD2 (5 bases). The V end lost 5 bases, the J end lost 6 bases, and 10 bases lay between the germline ends. The CDR3 length is 13 residues. CDR1 SGHAT and CDR2 FQNNGV come from the germline V gene.

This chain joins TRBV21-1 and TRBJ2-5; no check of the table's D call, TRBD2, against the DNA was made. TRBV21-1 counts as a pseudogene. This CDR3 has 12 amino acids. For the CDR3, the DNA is TGTGCCAGCATCCGGGACCAAGAGACCCAGTACTTC. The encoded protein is CASIRDQETQYF.